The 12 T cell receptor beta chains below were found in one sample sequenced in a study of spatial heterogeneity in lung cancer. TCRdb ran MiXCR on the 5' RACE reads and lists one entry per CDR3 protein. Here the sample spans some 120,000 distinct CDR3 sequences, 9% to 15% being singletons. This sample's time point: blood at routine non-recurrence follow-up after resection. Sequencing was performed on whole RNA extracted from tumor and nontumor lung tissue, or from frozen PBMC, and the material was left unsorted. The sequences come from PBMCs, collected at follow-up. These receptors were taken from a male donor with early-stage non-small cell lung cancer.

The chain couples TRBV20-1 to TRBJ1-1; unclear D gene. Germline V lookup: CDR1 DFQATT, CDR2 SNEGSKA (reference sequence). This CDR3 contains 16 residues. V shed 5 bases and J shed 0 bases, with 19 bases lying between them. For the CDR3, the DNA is TGCAGTGCTCGTGACTACTTACGGACGGTGAACACTGAAGCTTTCTTT. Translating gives CSARDYLRTVNTEAFF.

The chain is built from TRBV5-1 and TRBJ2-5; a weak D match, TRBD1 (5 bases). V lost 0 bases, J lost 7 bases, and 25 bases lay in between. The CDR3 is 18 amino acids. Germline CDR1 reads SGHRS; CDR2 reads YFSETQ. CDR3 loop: CASSLAHGADSLRRTQYF. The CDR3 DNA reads TGCGCCAGCAGCTTGGCTCATGGGGCAGACAGTTTGAGGAGGACCCAGTACTTC.

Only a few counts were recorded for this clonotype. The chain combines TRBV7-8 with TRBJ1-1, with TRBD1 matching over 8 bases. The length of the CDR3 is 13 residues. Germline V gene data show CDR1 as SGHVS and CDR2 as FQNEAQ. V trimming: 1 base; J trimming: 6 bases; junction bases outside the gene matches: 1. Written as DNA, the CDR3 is TGTGCCAGCAGCTTAGGACAGGGGTCTGAAGCTTTCTTT. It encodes CASSLGQGSEAFF.

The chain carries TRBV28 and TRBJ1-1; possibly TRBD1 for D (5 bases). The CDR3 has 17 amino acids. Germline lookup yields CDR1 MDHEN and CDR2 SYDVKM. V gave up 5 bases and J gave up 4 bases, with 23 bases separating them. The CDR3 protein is CASSTPITPGRGTEAFF. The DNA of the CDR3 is TGTGCCAGCAGTACCCCCATCACCCCCGGTAGGGGCACTGAAGCTTTCTTT.

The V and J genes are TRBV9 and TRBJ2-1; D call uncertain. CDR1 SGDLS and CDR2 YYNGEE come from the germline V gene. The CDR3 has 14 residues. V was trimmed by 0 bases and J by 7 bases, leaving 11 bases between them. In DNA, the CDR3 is TGTGCCAGCAGCGTAGGACATTTTGTGAATGAGCAGTTCTTC. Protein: CASSVGHFVNEQFF. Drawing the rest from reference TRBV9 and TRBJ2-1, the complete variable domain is DSGVTQTPKHLITATGQRVTLRCSPRSGDLSVYWYQQSLDQGLQFLIQYYNGEERAKGNILERFSAQQFPDLHSELNLSSLELGDSALYFCASSVGHFVNEQFFGPGTRLTVL.

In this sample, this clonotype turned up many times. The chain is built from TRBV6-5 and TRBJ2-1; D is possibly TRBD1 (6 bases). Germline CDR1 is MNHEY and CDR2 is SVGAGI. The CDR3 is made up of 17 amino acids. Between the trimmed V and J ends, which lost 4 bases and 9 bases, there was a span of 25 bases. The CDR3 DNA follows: TGTGCCAGCAGTTCTACCTACAGGGTCCGAACTGGTCTTGAGCAGTTCTTC. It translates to CASSSTYRVRTGLEQFF.

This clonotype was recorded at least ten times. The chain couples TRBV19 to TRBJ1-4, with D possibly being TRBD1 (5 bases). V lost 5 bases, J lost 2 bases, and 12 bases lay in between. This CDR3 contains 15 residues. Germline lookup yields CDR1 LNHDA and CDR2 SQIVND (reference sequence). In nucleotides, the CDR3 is TGTGCCAGTAGTCTTCAGGGATGGACTAATGAAAAACTGTTTTTT. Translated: CASSLQGWTNEKLFF.

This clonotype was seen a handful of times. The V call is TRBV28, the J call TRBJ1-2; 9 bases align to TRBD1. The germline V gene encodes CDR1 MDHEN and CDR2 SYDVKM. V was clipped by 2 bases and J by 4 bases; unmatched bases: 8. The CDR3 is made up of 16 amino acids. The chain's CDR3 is CASSLNTGGGGYGYTF. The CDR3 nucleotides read TGTGCCAGCAGTTTAAATACAGGGGGCGGCGGCTATGGCTACACCTTC.

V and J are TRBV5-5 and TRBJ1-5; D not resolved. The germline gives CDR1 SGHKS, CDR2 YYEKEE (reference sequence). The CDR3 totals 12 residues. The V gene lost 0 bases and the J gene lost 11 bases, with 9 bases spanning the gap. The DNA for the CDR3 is TGTGCCAGCAGCTTGGCCGGGCGGACCCAGCATTTT. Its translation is CASSLAGRTQHF.

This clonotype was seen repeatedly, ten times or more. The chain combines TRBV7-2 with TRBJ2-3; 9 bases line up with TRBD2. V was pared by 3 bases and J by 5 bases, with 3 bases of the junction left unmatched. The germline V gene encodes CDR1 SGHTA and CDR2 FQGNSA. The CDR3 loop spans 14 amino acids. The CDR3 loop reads CASSLGLAVDTQYF. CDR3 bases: TGTGCCAGCAGCTTGGGACTAGCAGTAGATACGCAGTATTTT.

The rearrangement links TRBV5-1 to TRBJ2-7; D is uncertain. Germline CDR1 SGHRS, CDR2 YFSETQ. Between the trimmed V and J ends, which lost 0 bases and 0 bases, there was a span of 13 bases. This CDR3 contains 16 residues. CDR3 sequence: CASSLAEIGPSYEQYF. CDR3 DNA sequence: TGCGCCAGCAGCTTGGCCGAAATAGGACCCTCCTACGAGCAGTACTTC.

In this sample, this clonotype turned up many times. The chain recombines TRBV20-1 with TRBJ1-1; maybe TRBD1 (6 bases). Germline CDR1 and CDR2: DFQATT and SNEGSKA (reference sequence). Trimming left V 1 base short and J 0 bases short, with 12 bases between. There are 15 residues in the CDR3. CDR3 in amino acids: CSARAVRGVNTEAFF. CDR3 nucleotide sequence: TGCAGTGCTAGAGCTGTCAGGGGAGTGAACACTGAAGCTTTCTTT.